These 20 T cell receptor beta chains came from one sample sequenced in a study of CD8+ T cells in alopecia areata. Investigators isolated RNA and reverse transcribed it into cDNA to act as the sequencing template. Sequenced by immunoSEQ multiplex PCR; TCRdb stores in-frame clones only, minus some. Of roughly 250,000 clones in the sample, under 80% were seen once. The sequences come from CD4+ T cells sorted from blood, collected at week 0. The receptors stem from a human donor with alopecia areata.

This clone was seen only a few times. The genes are TRBV25-1 and TRBJ2-5, with 8 positions matching TRBD1. The length of the CDR3 is 16 residues. Trimming at V came to 1 base and at J to 1 base, leaving 5 bases not matched to a gene. In germline, CDR1 is MGHDK, CDR2 SYGVNS. The CDR3 DNA follows: TGTGCCAGCAGTGAATTTAAGACAGGGGTCCAAGAGACCCAGTACTTC. Residues: CASSEFKTGVQETQYF.

This clone appeared a few times. Other DNA sequences in the same sample also yield this CDR3. This rearrangement joins TRBV29-1 to TRBJ2-5, with D perhaps assigned TRBD1 or TRBD2 (5 bases each). Looked up from germline, CDR1 is SQVTM and CDR2 is ANQGSEA. V lost 4 bases, J lost 5 bases, and 5 bases lay in between. CDR3 size: 10 residues. The CDR3 sequence is CSVGGETQYF. In nucleotides, the CDR3 is TGCAGCGTTGGGGGGGAGACCCAGTACTTC.

The genes are TRBV9 and TRBJ2-6, with 12 bases aligning to TRBD1. The CDR3 spans 17 residues. V was pared by 0 bases and J by 2 bases, with 0 bases of the junction left unmatched. CDR1 and CDR2 (germline): SGDLS, YYNGEE. The CDR3: CASSVGDRGPGANVLTF. CDR3 sequence (DNA): TGTGCCAGCAGCGTAGGGGACAGGGGGCCTGGGGCCAACGTCCTGACTTTC.

The V and J genes are TRBV5-1 and TRBJ2-2, with D perhaps TRBD2 (5 bases). CDR1 and CDR2 from the germline V gene are SGHRS and YFSETQ. CDR3 length: 14 residues. Trimming took off 2 bases at V and 6 bases at J, with 11 bases between the two ends. The CDR3 is CASSFRGFAGELFF. The CDR3 region has the DNA TGCGCCAGCAGCTTCCGAGGGTTCGCCGGGGAGCTGTTTTTT.

The rearrangement uses TRBV7-2 and TRBJ2-1; 11 bases match TRBD2. This CDR3 spans 15 amino acids. CDR1 and CDR2 (germline): SGHTA, FQGNSA. J was trimmed by 4 bases and V by 6 bases; bases with no gene match: 5. The CDR3 DNA is TGTGCCAGCAGTACGACTAGCGGGGTATACAATGAGCAGTTCTTC. Its translation is CASSTTSGVYNEQFF.

The chain uses TRBV29-1 and TRBJ2-7; unclear D gene. The CDR3 is 13 amino acids. Germline V gene data show CDR1 as SQVTM and CDR2 as ANQGSEA. The CDR3 here is CSVTQTSSYEQYF. The CDR3 nucleotides read TGCAGTGTAACTCAGACCAGCTCCTACGAGCAGTACTTC.

The chain recombines TRBV6-5 with TRBJ2-7; D call uncertain. V lost 10 bases, J lost 0 bases, and 4 bases lay in between. This CDR3 spans 10 amino acids. CDR1 and CDR2 (germline): MNHEY, SVGAGI. CDR3 in DNA: TGTGCCACCACCTCCTACGAGCAGTACTTC. It translates to CATTSYEQYF.

The chain carries TRBV4-1 and TRBJ2-1; 8 nucleotides align to TRBD1. The germline V gene has CDR1 MGHRA and CDR2 YSYEKL. Trimming at V came to 2 bases and at J to 9 bases, leaving 15 bases not matched to a gene. The CDR3 sequence is 17 residues long. The CDR3 nucleotides are TGCGCCAGCAGCCAAACCCACCGGACAGGGAGTGAGGCTGAGCAGTTCTTC. Translated, it gives CASSQTHRTGSEAEQFF.

The genes are TRBV5-1 and TRBJ2-3; 10 bases fit TRBD2. V shed 4 bases, J shed 5 bases, and the junction held 4 bases outside the gene matches. This CDR3 contains 14 residues. From germline, CDR1 is SGHRS and CDR2 YFSETQ. The CDR3 spells CASSISSGGDTQYF. In DNA form, the CDR3 reads TGCGCCAGCAGCATATCTAGCGGGGGAGATACGCAGTATTTT.

The V gene is TRBV25-1, the J gene TRBJ1-4; D is ambiguous. Germline CDR1 and CDR2: MGHDK and SYGVNS. CDR3 length equals 14 residues. V dropped 1 base and J dropped 7 bases, with 10 bases sitting between them. CDR3 region: CASSELIGVEKLFF. CDR3 DNA sequence: TGTGCCAGCAGTGAATTAATCGGGGTTGAAAAACTGTTTTTT.

The chain carries TRBV30 and TRBJ1-1; TRBD1 matches at 7 bases. The CDR3 spans 16 residues. V gave up 0 bases and J gave up 7 bases; unmatched junction bases: 14. Germline V lookup: CDR1 GTSNPN, CDR2 SVGIG (reference sequence). CDR3 in amino acids: CAWSVLRQGPNGEAFF. Here the CDR3 DNA reads TGTGCCTGGAGTGTACTCCGACAGGGTCCGAACGGTGAAGCTTTCTTT.

This chain links TRBV30 with TRBJ1-1; the D gene is possibly TRBD1 (6 bases). Trimming took 0 bases from V and 0 from J, leaving 8 bases between them. CDR1 is GTSNPN and CDR2 is SVGIG in the germline V gene (reference sequence). The CDR3 consists of 14 residues. CDR3 nucleotide sequence: TGTGCCTGGAGTGTACCAGGGGTGAACACTGAAGCTTTCTTT. Translating it yields CAWSVPGVNTEAFF.

The rearrangement uses TRBV4-1 and TRBJ2-5; D could derive from TRBD1 or TRBD2 (6 bases each). This CDR3 comprises 16 residues. V lost 0 bases, J lost 5 bases, and 16 bases lay in between. Germline V gene data show CDR1 as MGHRA and CDR2 as YSYEKL. CDR3 in amino acids: CASSQDGGPEGETQYF. In nucleotides, the CDR3 is TGCGCCAGCAGCCAAGATGGGGGGCCGGAAGGGGAGACCCAGTACTTC.

This clone was recorded a few times. The rearrangement links TRBV5-1 to TRBJ2-7; 7 bases match TRBD1. The germline V gene has CDR1 SGHRS and CDR2 YFSETQ. The CDR3 length is 14 residues. With V trimmed by 4 bases and J by 4 bases, 8 bases remained unmatched. The CDR3 protein is CASSPTGTVYEQYF. In DNA form, the CDR3 reads TGCGCCAGCAGCCCAACCGGGACAGTGTACGAGCAGTACTTC. Complete variable domain (other parts from reference TRBV5-1 and TRBJ2-7): KAGVTQTPRYLIKTRGQQVTLSCSPISGHRSVSWYQQTPGQGLQFLFEYFSETQRNKGNFPGRFSGRQFSNSRSEMNVSTLELGDSALYLCASSPTGTVYEQYFGPGTRLTVT.

J is TRBJ2-3 and V is TRBV9; D may match TRBD1 or TRBD2 (5 bases each). Germline values: CDR1 SGDLS, CDR2 YYNGEE. The CDR3 is 16 residues long. The V end was cut by 1 base, the J end by 1 base, with 13 bases between. Written as DNA, the CDR3 is TGTGCCAGCAGCGTATTTTCAGGGAGTGGCACAGATACGCAGTATTTT. It specifies CASSVFSGSGTDTQYF. Based on the CDR3 plus reference TRBV9 and TRBJ2-3, the full variable domain is DSGVTQTPKHLITATGQRVTLRCSPRSGDLSVYWYQQSLDQGLQFLIQYYNGEERAKGNILERFSAQQFPDLHSELNLSSLELGDSALYFCASSVFSGSGTDTQYFGPGTRLTVL.

The chain combines TRBV27 with TRBJ1-6; 9 positions match TRBD1. The CDR3 contains 13 residues. Germline CDR1 is MNHEY and CDR2 is SMNVEV (reference sequence). Trimming took 8 bases from V and 7 from J; bases not matched to a gene: 3. The CDR3 nucleotides read TGTGCCAGCGGACAGGGGATGAATTCACCCCTCCACTTT. Protein product: CASGQGMNSPLHF.

CDR3 sequence (DNA): TGTGCCTGGAGGCTAGGCGGGACAGGGAGCCGGAGCACTGAAGCTTTCTTT. Amino acids: CAWRLGGTGSRSTEAFF. The chain combines TRBV30 with TRBJ1-1, with 9 bases aligning to TRBD1. The CDR3 covers 17 residues. V lost 3 bases, J lost 4 bases, and 15 bases stayed unmatched. Germline V lookup: CDR1 GTSNPN, CDR2 SVGIG (reference sequence).

The J gene is TRBJ2-3, the V gene TRBV9; TRBD2 aligns across 8 bases. CDR3 size: 16 residues. V shed 4 bases, J shed 1 base, and the junction held 8 bases outside the gene matches. CDR1 is SGDLS and CDR2 is YYNGEE in the germline V gene. CDR3 in DNA: TGTGCCAGCAGCAAAGGGGCGCGGGGGGGCACAGATACGCAGTATTTT. Translating gives CASSKGARGGTDTQYF.

This clone showed up just a few times. The V gene is TRBV25-1, the J gene TRBJ1-5, with TRBD1 matching over 10 bases. Germline V gene data show CDR1 as MGHDK and CDR2 as SYGVNS. After removal of 3 bases from V and 7 bases from J, the junction contained 3 bases not matched to a gene. This CDR3 is 14 amino acids long. Written as DNA, the CDR3 is TGTGCCAGCAGTGACCCGGGACAGGGGCAGCCCCAGCATTTT. Translated, it gives CASSDPGQGQPQHF.

Only a few counts were recorded for this clone. The chain employs TRBV28 and TRBJ2-6; no reliable D call. V was cut by 8 bases and J by 4 bases, with 12 bases left in between. Germline V gene sequence: CDR1 MDHEN, CDR2 SYDVKM. This CDR3 has 14 amino acids. Here the CDR3 reads CASGGFEGANVLTF. DNA for the CDR3: TGTGCCAGCGGCGGTTTTGAAGGGGCCAACGTCCTGACTTTC. Based on the CDR3 plus reference TRBV28 and TRBJ2-6, the full variable domain is DVKVTQSSRYLVKRTGEKVFLECVQDMDHENMFWYRQDPGLGLRLIYFSYDVKMKEKGDIPEGYSVSREKKERFSLILESASTNQTSMYLCASGGFEGANVLTFGAGSRLTVL.